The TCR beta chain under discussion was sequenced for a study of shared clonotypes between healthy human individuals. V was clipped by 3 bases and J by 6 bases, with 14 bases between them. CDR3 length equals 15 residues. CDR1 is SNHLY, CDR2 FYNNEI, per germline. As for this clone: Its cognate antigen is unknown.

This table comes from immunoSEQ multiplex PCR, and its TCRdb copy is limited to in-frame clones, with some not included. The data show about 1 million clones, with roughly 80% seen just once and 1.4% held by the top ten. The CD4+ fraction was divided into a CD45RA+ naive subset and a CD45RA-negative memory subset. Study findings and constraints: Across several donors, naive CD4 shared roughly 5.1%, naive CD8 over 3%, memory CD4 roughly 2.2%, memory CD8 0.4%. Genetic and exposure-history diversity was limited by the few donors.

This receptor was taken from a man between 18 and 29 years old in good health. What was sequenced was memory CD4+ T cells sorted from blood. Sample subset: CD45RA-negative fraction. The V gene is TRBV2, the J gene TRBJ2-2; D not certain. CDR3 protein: CASSEWVPAAGELFF. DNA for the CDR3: TGTGCCAGCAGTGAGTGGGTGCCAGCTGCCGGGGAGCTGTTTTTT.